This TCR beta chain was captured in a study of T cells in Graves' hyperthyroidism and ophthalmopathy. Trimming pared 7 bases from V and 0 bases from J, leaving 11 bases between. Germline CDR1 and CDR2: LNHDA and SQIVND (reference sequence). This CDR3 is built from 14 residues. RNA transcripts yielded amplified TCR beta CDR3 regions. An initial round of RT-PCR targeting the TCR CDR3 relied on the HTBI primer set. One entry per CDR3 protein, called by TCRdb with MiXCR from the multiplex PCR reads. The sample has about 500,000 distinct CDR3 sequences; approximately 17% are singletons. The sequencing input was blood. This chain links TRBV19 with TRBJ2-3; D ambiguous. This receptor was identified in a woman aged 18-30 years with Graves' ophthalmopathy. Here the CDR3 DNA reads TGTGCCAGTAAAGACTGGAAAAGCACAGATACGCAGTATTTT. Translated, it gives CASKDWKSTDTQYF.